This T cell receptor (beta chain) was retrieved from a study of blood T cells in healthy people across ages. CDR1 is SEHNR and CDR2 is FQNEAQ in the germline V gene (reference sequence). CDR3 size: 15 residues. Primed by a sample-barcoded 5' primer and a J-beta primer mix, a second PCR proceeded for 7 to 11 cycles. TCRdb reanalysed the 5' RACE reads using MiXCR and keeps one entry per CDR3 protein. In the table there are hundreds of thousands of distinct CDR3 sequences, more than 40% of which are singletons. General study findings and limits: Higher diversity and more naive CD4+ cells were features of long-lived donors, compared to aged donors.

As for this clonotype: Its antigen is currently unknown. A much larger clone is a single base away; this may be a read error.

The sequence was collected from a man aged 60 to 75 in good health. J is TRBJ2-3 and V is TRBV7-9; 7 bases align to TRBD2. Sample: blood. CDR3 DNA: TGTGCCGGCAGCTTGCAGGGAGGGAGCACAGATACGCAGTATTTT. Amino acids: CAGSLQGGSTDTQYF. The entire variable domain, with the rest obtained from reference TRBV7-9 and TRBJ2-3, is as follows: DTGVSQNPRHKITKRGQNVTFRCDPISEHNRLYWYRQTLGQGPEFLTYFQNEAQLEKSRLLSDRFSAERPKGSFSTLEIQRTEQGDSAMYLCAGSLQGGSTDTQYFGPGTRLTVL.